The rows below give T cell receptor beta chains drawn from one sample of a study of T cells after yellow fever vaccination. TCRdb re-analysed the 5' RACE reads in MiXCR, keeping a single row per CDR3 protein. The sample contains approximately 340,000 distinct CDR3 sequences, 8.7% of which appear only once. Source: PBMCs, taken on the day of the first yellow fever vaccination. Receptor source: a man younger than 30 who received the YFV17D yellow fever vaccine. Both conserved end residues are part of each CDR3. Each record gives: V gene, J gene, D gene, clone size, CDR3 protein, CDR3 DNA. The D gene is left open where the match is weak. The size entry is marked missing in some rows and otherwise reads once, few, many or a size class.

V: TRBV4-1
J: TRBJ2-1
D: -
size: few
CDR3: CASSQGLPSTGGSYNEQFF
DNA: TGCGCCAGCAGCCAAGGGCTCCCCAGCACCGGGGGCTCCTACAATGAGCAGTTCTTC

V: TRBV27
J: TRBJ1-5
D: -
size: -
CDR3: CASSRRMGQAINQPQHF
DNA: TGTGCCAGCAGTAGACGCATGGGGCAGGCGATAAATCAGCCCCAGCATTTT

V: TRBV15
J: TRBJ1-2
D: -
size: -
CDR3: CATSGQGFGYTF
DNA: TGTGCCACCAGCGGCCAGGGTTTCGGCTACACCTTC

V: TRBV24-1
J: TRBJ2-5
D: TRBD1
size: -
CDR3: CATSEPTGVETQYF
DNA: TGTGCCACCAGTGAGCCCACAGGGGTTGAGACCCAGTACTTC

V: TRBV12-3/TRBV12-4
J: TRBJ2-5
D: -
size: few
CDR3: CASSSLRAGPRQETQYF
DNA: TGTGCCAGCAGTTCGTTACGTGCGGGGCCGCGCCAAGAGACCCAGTACTTC

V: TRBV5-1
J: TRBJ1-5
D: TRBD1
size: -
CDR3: CASSPDPGQNQPQHF
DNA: TGCGCCAGCAGTCCGGATCCGGGACAGAATCAGCCCCAGCATTTT

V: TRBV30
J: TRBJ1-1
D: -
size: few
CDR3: CAWSDGLSNTEAFF
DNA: TGTGCCTGGAGCGACGGACTTTCGAACACTGAAGCTTTCTTT

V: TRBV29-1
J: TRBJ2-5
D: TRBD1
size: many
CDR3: CSAGRDRGETQYF
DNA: TGCAGCGCAGGGCGGGACAGGGGGGAGACCCAGTACTTC

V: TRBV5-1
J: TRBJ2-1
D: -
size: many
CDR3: CASSGRRSYNEQFF
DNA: TGCGCCAGCAGCGGACGCCGCTCCTACAATGAGCAGTTCTTC

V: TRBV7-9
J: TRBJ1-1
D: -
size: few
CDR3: CASSLVGVSEAFF
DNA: TGTGCCAGCAGCTTAGTAGGAGTATCTGAAGCTTTCTTT

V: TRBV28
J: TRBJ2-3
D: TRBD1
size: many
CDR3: CASITGTGGDTQYF
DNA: TGTGCCAGCATAACCGGGACAGGGGGCGATACGCAGTATTTT

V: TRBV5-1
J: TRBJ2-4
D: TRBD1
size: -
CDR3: CASSWGQGENIQYF
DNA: TGCGCCAGCAGCTGGGGACAGGGCGAAAACATTCAGTACTTC

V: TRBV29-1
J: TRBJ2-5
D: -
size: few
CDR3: CSVEVGTETQYF
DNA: TGCAGCGTTGAAGTGGGAACAGAGACCCAGTACTTC

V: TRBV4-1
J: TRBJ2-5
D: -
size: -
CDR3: CASSQMGARETQYF
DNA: TGCGCCAGCAGCCAAATGGGGGCCCGAGAGACCCAGTACTTC

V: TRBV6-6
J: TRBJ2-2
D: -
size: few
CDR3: CASTWSGELFF
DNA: TGTGCCAGCACCTGGAGCGGGGAGCTGTTTTTT

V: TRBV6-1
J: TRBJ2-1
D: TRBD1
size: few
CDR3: CASSEGTGGGSEQFF
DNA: TGTGCCAGCAGCGAAGGGACAGGAGGAGGTAGTGAGCAGTTCTTC

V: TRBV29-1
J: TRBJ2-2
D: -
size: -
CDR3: CSVCTPANTGELFF
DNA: TGCAGCGTTTGTACGCCCGCGAACACCGGGGAGCTGTTTTTT

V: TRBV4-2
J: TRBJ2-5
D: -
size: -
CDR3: CASSQESQETQYF
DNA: TGTGCCAGCAGCCAAGAGTCCCAAGAGACCCAGTACTTC

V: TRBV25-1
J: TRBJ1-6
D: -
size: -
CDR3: CASSEQGMRNSPLHF
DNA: TGTGCCAGCAGTGAGCAAGGGATGCGGAATTCACCCCTCCACTTT

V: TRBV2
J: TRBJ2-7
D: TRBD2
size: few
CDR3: CASSASGGRSYEQYF
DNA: TGTGCCAGCAGTGCTAGCGGGGGCCGATCCTACGAGCAGTACTTC

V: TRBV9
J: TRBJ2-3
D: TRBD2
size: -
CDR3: CASSVVGGGGADTQYF
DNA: TGTGCCAGCAGCGTAGTAGGCGGGGGGGGGGCAGATACGCAGTATTTT

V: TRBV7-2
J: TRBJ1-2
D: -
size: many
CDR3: CASSFTVNPDSYGYTF
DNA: TGTGCCAGCAGCTTTACCGTTAACCCAGATTCATATGGCTACACCTTC

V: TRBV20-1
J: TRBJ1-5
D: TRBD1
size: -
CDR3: CSAPGQPIQPQHF
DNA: TGCAGTGCACCGGGACAGCCTATTCAGCCCCAGCATTTT

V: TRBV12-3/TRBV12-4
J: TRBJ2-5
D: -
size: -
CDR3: CASTGLGLETQYF
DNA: TGTGCCAGCACCGGCCTGGGACTAGAGACCCAGTACTTC

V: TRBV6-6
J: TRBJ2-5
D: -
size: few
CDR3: CASTRGAVETQYF
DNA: TGTGCCAGCACTCGAGGGGCAGTGGAGACCCAGTACTTC